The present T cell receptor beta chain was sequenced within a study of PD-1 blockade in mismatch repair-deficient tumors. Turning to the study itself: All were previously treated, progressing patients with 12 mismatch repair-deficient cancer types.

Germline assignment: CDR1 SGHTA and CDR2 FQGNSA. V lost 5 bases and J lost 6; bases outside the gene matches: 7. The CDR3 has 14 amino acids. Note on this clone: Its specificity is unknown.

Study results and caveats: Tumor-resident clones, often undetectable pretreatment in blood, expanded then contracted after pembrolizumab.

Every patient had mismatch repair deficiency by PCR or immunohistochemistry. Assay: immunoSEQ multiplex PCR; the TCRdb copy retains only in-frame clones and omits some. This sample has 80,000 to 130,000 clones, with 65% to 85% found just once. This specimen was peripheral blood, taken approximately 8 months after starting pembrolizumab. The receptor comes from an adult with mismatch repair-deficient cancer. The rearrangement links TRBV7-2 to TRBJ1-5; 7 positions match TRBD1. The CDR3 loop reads CASSHGGGSQPQHF. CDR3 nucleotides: TGTGCCAGCAGCCACGGAGGGGGCAGTCAGCCCCAGCATTTT.